The 13 T cell receptor beta chains listed next were all sequenced from one sample in a study of T cell repertoires in aging, cancer and after chemotherapy. TRB rearrangements spanning V, D and J were amplified using mixed TRB-A/B primers. TCRdb reprocessed the multiplex PCR reads via MiXCR and lists one record per CDR3 protein. The sample carries 10,000 or so distinct CDR3 sequences, about 31% recorded once. Peripheral blood genomic DNA, not sorted cells or RNA, was the template. Sequencing used blood. These receptors were collected from a human donor in good health. The donor label of this sample is uncertain.

This clonotype came up once. The V and J genes are TRBV20-1 and TRBJ1-4, with D maybe TRBD1 (6 bases). Germline loops: CDR1 DFQATT, CDR2 SNEGSKA (reference sequence). The CDR3 runs 15 residues. The V end was cut by 6 bases, the J end by 7 bases, with 21 bases between. CDR3 loop: CSAKNRAEGTEKLFF. The CDR3 DNA reads as TGCAGTGCAAAAAACAGGGCAGAAGGGACTGAAAAACTGTTTTTT.

Comment on this clonotype: Its ends do not fully match the called genes, so a read error is possible. The chain carries TRBV5-1 and TRBJ2-3, with D possibly being TRBD1 (5 bases). The CDR3 is made up of 14 amino acids. CDR1 is SGHRS, CDR2 YFSETQ, per germline. CDR3: CASSPRIGANSVNF. DNA of the CDR3: TGCGCCAGCAGCCCCCGTATAGGGGCTAACTCGGTGAATTTT. The full variable domain, rest sourced from reference TRBV5-1 and TRBJ2-3, is KAGVTQTPRYLIKTRGQQVTLSCSPISGHRSVSWYQQTPGQGLQFLFEYFSETQRNKGNFPGRFSGRQFSNSRSEMNVSTLELGDSALYLCASSPRIGANSVNFGPGTRLTVL.

This chain uses TRBV5-1 with TRBJ1-1; 9 positions agree with TRBD1. CDR1 SGHRS and CDR2 YFSETQ come from the germline V gene. The CDR3 length is 15 residues. V was pared by 0 bases and J by 5 bases, with 5 bases of the junction left unmatched. CDR3 bases: TGCGCCAGCAGCTTGGCGGGACAGGGATGGACTGAAGCTTTCTTT. This sequence encodes CASSLAGQGWTEAFF.

This chain uses TRBV5-5 with TRBJ2-1, with TRBD2 identical over 10 bases. Trimming at V came to 6 bases and at J to 3 bases, leaving 6 bases not matched to a gene. CDR1 and CDR2 from the germline V gene are SGHKS and YYEKEE (reference sequence). This CDR3 has 15 amino acids. The CDR3 here is CASTLLAGNYNEQFF. As DNA, the CDR3 is TGTGCCAGCACCCTACTAGCGGGGAACTACAATGAGCAGTTCTTC.

This clonotype is judged medium-sized. J is TRBJ2-3 and V is TRBV13; D uncertain. The CDR3 extends over 13 amino acids. Trimming stripped 5 bases from V and 5 bases from J, with 11 bases between. Germline V gene lookup returns CDR1 PRHDT and CDR2 FYEKMQ (reference sequence). CDR3 DNA: TGTGCCAGCAGCCTCAGAGGCCTAGATACGCAGTATTTT. This translates into CASSLRGLDTQYF.

This clonotype is categorized as medium-sized (0.01 to 0.1%). This chain uses TRBV19 with TRBJ2-2; no clear D. CDR3 length: 17 amino acids. The germline gives CDR1 LNHDA, CDR2 SQIVND (reference sequence). The V and J ends lost 3 bases and 1 base respectively, with 15 bases between them. The CDR3 DNA reads TGTGCCAGTAGTATCGTACTAAGTTACCGGAACACCGGGGAGCTGTTTTTT. As protein: CASSIVLSYRNTGELFF.

On this clonotype: A much larger clone differs from this one at a single base, so this may be a read error. The genes are TRBV29-1 and TRBJ1-2, with 7 bases matching TRBD1. The germline V gene encodes CDR1 SQVTM and CDR2 ANQGSEA. The CDR3 contains 14 residues. CDR3: CGVTRDSTNYGYTF. The DNA of the CDR3 is TGCGGCGTTACTCGGGACAGCACCAACTATGGCTACACCTTC.

The table lists this clonotype with a few counts. V is TRBV19 and J is TRBJ2-7; weak D call: TRBD1 (5 bases). There are 15 residues in the CDR3. Germline-derived CDR1 and CDR2 are LNHDA and SQIVND (reference sequence). V lost 10 bases to trimming and J lost 6 bases, with 25 bases between them. The CDR3 nucleotides read TGTGCCACCCGAACAACCGTGGGGCCGGCGGCCGAGCAGTACTTC. It encodes CATRTTVGPAAEQYF.

The J gene is TRBJ2-5, the V gene TRBV7-6, with D unclear. The CDR3 extends over 14 amino acids. The V end was cut by 2 bases, the J end by 7 bases, with 14 bases between. Germline V CDR1 and CDR2: SGHVS, FNYEAQ. CDR3 protein: CASSLSAAIRTQYF. The CDR3 DNA reads TGTGCCAGCAGCTTATCGGCGGCCATCCGGACCCAGTACTTC.

This chain links TRBV15 with TRBJ2-2; D unresolved. Germline CDR1 and CDR2: LNHNV and YYDKDF (reference sequence). The V end lost 3 bases, the J end lost 5 bases, and 10 bases lay between the germline ends. The CDR3 length is 14 residues. In DNA form, the CDR3 reads TGTGCCACCAGCAGGGGCGTTGGGACCGGGGAGCTGTTTTTT. The encoded protein is CATSRGVGTGELFF.

In this sample, this clonotype is medium-sized. This chain connects TRBV29-1 to TRBJ2-2, with 9 bases identical to TRBD2. The CDR3 runs 16 residues. J was trimmed by 7 bases and V by 6 bases; bases with no gene match: 15. CDR1 and CDR2 from the germline V gene are SQVTM and ANQGSEA. CDR3 DNA sequence: TGCAGCGTCCAGGCGAAGGGCGGGAGGGGTGGCGGGGAGCTGTTTTTT. Protein product: CSVQAKGGRGGGELFF.

The rearrangement uses TRBV30 and TRBJ1-1; D not certain. V was pared by 7 bases and J by 2 bases, with 11 bases between. Germline V lookup: CDR1 GTSNPN, CDR2 SVGIG (reference sequence). The CDR3 is 12 residues long. The CDR3 region is CASIDPNTEAFF. DNA of the CDR3: TGTGCCTCAATAGACCCTAACACTGAAGCTTTCTTT. Looking up the rest from reference TRBV30 and TRBJ1-1 gives the full variable domain: SQTIHQWPATLVQPVGSPLSLECTVEGTSNPNLYWYRQAAGRGLQLLFYSVGIGQISSEVPQNLSASRPQDRQFILSSKKLLLSDSGFYLCASIDPNTEAFFGQGTRLTVV.

The chain combines TRBV7-6 with TRBJ2-3; the match to TRBD2 covers 7 bases. The CDR3 is 16 amino acids. V was clipped by 1 base and J by 1 base; unmatched bases: 5. Germline V lookup: CDR1 SGHVS, CDR2 FNYEAQ. The CDR3 loop reads CASSLGAGVGTDTQYF. CDR3 in DNA: TGTGCCAGCAGCTTAGGGGCGGGAGTAGGCACAGATACGCAGTATTTT. The complete variable domain, with remaining parts taken from reference TRBV7-6 and TRBJ2-3, reads GAGVSQSPRYKVTKRGQDVALRCDPISGHVSLYWYRQALGQGPEFLTYFNYEAQQDKSGLPNDRFSAERPEGSISTLTIQRTEQRDSAMYRCASSLGAGVGTDTQYFGPGTRLTVL.